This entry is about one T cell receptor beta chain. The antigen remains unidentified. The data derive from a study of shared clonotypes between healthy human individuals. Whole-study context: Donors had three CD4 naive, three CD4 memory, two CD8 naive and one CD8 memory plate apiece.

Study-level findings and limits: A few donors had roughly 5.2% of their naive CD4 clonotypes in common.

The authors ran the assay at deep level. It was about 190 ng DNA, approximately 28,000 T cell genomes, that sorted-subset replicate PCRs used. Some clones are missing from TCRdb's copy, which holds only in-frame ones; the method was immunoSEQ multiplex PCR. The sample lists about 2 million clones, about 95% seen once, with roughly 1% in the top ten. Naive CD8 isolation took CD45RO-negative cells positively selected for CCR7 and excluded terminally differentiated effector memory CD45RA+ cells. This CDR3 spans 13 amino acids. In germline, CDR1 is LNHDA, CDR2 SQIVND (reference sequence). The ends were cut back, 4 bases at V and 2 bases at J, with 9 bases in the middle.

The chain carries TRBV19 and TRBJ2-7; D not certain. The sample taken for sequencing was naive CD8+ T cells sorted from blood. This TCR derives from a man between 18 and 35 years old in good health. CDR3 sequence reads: CASSTPGTYEQYF. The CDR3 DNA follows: TGTGCCAGTAGTACCCCTGGGACCTACGAGCAGTACTTC.